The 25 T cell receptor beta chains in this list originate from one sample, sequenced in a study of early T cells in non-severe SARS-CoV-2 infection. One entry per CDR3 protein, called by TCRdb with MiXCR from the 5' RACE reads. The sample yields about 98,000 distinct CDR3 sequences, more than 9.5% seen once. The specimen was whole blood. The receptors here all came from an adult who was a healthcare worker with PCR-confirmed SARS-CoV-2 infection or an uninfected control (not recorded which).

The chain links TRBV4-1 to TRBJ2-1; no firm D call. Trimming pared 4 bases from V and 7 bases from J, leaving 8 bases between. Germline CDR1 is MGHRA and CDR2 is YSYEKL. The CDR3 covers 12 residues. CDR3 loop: CASSPSTNEQFF. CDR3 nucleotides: TGCGCCAGCAGCCCTAGTACTAATGAGCAGTTCTTC.

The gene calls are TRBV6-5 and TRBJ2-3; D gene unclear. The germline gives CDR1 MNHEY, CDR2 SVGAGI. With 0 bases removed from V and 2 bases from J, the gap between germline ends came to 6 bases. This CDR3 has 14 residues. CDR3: CASSYSTDTDTQYF. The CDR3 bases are TGTGCCAGCAGTTACTCGACGGACACAGATACGCAGTATTTT.

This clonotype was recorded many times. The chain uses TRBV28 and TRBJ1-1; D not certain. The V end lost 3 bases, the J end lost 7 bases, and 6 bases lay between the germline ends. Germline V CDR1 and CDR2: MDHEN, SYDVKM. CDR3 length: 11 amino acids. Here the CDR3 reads CASSLVDEAFF. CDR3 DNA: TGTGCCAGCAGTTTGGTCGATGAAGCTTTCTTT.

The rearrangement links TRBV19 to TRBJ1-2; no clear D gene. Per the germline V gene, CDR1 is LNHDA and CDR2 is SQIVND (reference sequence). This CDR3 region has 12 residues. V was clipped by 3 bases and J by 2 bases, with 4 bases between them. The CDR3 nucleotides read TGTGCCAGTAGTATGAAAAACTATGGCTACACCTTC. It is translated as CASSMKNYGYTF.

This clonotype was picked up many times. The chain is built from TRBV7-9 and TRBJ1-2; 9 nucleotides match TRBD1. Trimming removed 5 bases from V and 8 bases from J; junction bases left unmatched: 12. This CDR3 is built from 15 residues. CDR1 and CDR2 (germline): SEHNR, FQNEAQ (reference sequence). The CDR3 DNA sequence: TGTGCCAGCAGCCCCCCCAACAGGGGGCTGAAGGGCTACACCTTC. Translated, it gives CASSPPNRGLKGYTF.

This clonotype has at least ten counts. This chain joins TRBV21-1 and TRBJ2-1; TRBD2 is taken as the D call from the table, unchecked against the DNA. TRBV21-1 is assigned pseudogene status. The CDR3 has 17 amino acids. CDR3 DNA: TGTGCCAGCAGCATGAAGATTTTAGCGGGAGTAGACAATGAGCAGTTCTTC. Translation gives CASSMKILAGVDNEQFF.

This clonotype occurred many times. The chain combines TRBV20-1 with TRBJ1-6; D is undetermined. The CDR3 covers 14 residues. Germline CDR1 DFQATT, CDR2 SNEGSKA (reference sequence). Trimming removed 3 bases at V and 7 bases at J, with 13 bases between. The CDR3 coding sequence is TGCAGTGCTAGGAAAAGCGATCACAATTCACCCCTCCACTTT. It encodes CSARKSDHNSPLHF.

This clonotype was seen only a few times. This chain's CDR3 is CASSPGGVTENTIYF. CDR3 nucleotides: TGTGCCAGCAGTCCCGGGGGGGTGACTGAAAACACCATATATTTT. This chain links TRBV7-3 with TRBJ1-3; possibly TRBD1 for D (5 bases). Germline V gene data show CDR1 as SGHTA and CDR2 as FQGTGA. The CDR3 spans 15 residues. V lost 6 bases and J lost 6, with 18 bases in between.

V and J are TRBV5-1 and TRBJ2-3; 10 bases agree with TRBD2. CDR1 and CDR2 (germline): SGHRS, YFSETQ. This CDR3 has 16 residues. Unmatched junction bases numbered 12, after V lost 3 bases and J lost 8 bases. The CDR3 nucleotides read TGCGCCAGCAGCTCCGGAGCGGGACTAGCGTCTAGTACGCAGTATTTT. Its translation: CASSSGAGLASSTQYF. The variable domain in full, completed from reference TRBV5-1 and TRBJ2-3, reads KAGVTQTPRYLIKTRGQQVTLSCSPISGHRSVSWYQQTPGQGLQFLFEYFSETQRNKGNFPGRFSGRQFSNSRSEMNVSTLELGDSALYLCASSSGAGLASSTQYFGPGTRLTVL.

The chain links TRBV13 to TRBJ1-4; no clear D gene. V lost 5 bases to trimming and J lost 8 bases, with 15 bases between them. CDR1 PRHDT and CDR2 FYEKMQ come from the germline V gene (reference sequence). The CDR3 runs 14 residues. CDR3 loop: CASSPSWPDEKLFF. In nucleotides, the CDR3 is TGTGCCAGCAGCCCATCCTGGCCAGACGAAAAACTGTTTTTT.

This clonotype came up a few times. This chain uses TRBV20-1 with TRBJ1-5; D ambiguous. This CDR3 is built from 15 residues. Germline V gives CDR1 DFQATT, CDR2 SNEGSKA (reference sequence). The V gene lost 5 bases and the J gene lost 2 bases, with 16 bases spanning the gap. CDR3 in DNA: TGCAGTGCTGAACGCCCTGACGGTGGCAATCAGCCCCAGCATTTT. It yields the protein CSAERPDGGNQPQHF.

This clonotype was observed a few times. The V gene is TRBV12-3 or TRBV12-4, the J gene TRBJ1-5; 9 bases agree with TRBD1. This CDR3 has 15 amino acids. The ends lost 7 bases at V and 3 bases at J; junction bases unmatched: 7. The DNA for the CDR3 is TGTGCCAGCACCTCGGGACAGGGACCCAATCAGCCCCAGCATTTT. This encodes CASTSGQGPNQPQHF.

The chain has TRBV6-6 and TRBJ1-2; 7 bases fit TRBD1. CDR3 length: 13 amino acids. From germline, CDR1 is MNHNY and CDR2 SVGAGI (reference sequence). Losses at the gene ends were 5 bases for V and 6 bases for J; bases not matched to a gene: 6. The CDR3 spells CASSIPGQNGYTF. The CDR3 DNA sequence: TGTGCCAGCAGTATCCCGGGACAGAATGGCTACACCTTC.

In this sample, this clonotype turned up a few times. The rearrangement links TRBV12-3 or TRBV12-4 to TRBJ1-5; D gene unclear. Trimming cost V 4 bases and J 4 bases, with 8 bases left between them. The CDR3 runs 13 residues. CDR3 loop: CASSSEGNQPQHF. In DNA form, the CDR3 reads TGTGCCAGCAGTTCTGAGGGAAATCAGCCCCAGCATTTT.

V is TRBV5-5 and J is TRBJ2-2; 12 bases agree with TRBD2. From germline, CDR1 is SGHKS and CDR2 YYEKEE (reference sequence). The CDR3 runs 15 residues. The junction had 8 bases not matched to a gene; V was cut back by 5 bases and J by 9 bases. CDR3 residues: CASSFRTSGVRELFF. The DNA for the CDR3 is TGTGCCAGCAGTTTTCGGACTAGCGGGGTCCGGGAGCTGTTTTTT. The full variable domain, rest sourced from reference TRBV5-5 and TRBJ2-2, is DAGVTQSPTHLIKTRGQQVTLRCSPISGHKSVSWYQQVLGQGPQFIFQYYEKEERGRGNFPDRFSARQFPNYSSELNVNALLLGDSALYLCASSFRTSGVRELFFGEGSRLTVL.

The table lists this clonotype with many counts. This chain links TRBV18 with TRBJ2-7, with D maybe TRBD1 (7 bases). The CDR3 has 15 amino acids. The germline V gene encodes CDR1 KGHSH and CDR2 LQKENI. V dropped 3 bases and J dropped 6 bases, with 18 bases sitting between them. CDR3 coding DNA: TGTGCCAGCTCACCTCGCGGGACAGTGGGCGTCGAGCAGTACTTC. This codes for CASSPRGTVGVEQYF.

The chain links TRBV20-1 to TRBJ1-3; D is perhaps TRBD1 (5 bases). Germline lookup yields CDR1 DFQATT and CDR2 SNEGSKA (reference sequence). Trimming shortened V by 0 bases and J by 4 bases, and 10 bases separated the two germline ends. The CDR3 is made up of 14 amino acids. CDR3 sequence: CSAREDTVGNTIYF. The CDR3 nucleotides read TGCAGTGCTAGAGAGGACACGGTGGGAAACACCATATATTTT.

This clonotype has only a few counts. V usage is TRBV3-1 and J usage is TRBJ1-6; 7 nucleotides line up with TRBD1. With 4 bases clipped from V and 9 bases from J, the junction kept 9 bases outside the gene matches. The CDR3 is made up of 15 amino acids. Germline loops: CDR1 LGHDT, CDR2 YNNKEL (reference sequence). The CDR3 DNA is TGTGCCAGCAGCCGGCACAGGGGCGAGGTTTCACCCCTCCACTTT. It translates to CASSRHRGEVSPLHF.

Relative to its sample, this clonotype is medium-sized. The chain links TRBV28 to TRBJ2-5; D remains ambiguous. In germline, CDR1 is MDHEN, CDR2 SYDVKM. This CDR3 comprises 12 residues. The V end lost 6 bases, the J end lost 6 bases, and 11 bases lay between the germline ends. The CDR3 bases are TGTGCCAGCAGGCGAGACATTAAGACCCAGTACTTC. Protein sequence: CASRRDIKTQYF.

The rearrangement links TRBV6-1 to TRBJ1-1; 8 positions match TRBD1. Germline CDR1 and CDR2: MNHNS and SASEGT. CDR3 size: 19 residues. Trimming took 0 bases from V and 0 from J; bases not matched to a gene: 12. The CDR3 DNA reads TGTGCCAGCAGTGAAGCGCTAGGGCAGGGGGCCTACTTGAACACTGAAGCTTTCTTT. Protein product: CASSEALGQGAYLNTEAFF.

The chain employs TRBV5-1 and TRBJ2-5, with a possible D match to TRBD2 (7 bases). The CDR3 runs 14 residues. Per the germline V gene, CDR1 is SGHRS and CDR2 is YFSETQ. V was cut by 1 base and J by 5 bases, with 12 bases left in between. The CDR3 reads CASSLLGGEETQYF. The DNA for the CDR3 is TGCGCCAGCAGCTTGTTAGGGGGGGAGGAGACCCAGTACTTC. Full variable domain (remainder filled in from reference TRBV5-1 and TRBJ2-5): KAGVTQTPRYLIKTRGQQVTLSCSPISGHRSVSWYQQTPGQGLQFLFEYFSETQRNKGNFPGRFSGRQFSNSRSEMNVSTLELGDSALYLCASSLLGGEETQYFGPGTRLLVL.

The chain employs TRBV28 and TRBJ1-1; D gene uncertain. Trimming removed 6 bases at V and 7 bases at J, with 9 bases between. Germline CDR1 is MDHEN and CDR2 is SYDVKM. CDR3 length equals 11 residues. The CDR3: CASSPDNEAFF. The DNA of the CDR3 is TGTGCCAGCAGCCCCGACAATGAAGCTTTCTTT.

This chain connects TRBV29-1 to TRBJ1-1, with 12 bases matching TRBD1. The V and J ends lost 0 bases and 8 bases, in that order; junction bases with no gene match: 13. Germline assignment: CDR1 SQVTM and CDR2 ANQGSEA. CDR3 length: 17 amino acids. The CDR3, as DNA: TGCAGCGTTGAAGAGTGGGGGACAGGGGGCAACTTCGCCGAAGCTTTCTTT. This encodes CSVEEWGTGGNFAEAFF.

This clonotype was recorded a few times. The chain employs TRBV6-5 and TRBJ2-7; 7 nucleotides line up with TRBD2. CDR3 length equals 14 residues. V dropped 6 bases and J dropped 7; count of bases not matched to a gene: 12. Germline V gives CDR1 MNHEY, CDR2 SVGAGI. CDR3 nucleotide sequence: TGTGCCAGCAGACGGTCTGGGGGAGGGTGGGAGCAGTACTTC. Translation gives CASRRSGGGWEQYF.

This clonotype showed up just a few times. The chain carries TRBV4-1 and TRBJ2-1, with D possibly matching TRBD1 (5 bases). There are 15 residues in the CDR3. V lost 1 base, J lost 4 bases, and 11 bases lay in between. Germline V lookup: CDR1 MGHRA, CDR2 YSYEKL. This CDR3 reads CASSQVGVKYNEQFF. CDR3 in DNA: TGCGCCAGCAGCCAAGTAGGGGTCAAGTACAATGAGCAGTTCTTC.